This T cell receptor beta chain appears in the sequencing data of a study of shared clonotypes between healthy human individuals. Germline CDR1 is MNHNS and CDR2 is SASEGT. Losses at the gene ends were 4 bases for V and 0 bases for J; bases not matched to a gene: 12. The CDR3 is 19 amino acids. Some clones are missing from TCRdb's copy, which holds only in-frame ones; the method was immunoSEQ multiplex PCR. Of millions of clones listed, 85% to 95% are singletons. Material for sequencing was naive CD4+ T cells sorted from blood. Indicated subset: CD45RA+ positively selected. The receptor was isolated from a man aged 18 to 29 in good health. The chain uses TRBV6-1 and TRBJ2-3; 11 nucleotides line up with TRBD2. The CDR3 is CASSAHSSTSGGSTDTQYF. In nucleotides, the CDR3 is TGTGCCAGCAGTGCCCACTCCTCCACTAGCGGGGGAAGCACAGATACGCAGTATTTT.